This is a list of T cell receptor beta chains from one sample in a study of cytomegalovirus exposure and HLA in healthy donors. Clones were sequenced by immunoSEQ multiplex PCR, and TCRdb holds only the in-frame ones, with some missing. The sample shows tens of thousands of clones, over 60% of them seen only once. The sample was PBMCs. The receptors here all came from a man younger than 45 in good health and CMV-seronegative. CDR3s include the opening cysteine and the closing phenylalanine or tryptophan. A D gene is named only where the DNA matches it firmly. Where a row states a size, it is once, few, many or the class of an expanded clone; other rows omit it.

few	TRBV28	TRBJ1-5	TRBD1	TGTGCCAGCAGTTTATTTACAGGGGGAGGTATAGGGGGTCAGCCCCAGCATTTT	CASSLFTGGGIGGQPQHF
once	TRBV30	TRBJ1-1	.	TGTGCCGGAATCAGGGTGACCACTGAAGCTTTCTTT	CAGIRVTTEAFF
.	TRBV4-2	TRBJ2-3	TRBD2	TGTGCCAGCAGCCAAGAGCAGCTAGCGGCCGTCACAGATATGCAGTATTTT	CASSQEQLAAVTDMQYF
.	TRBV28	TRBJ1-5	.	TGTGCCAGCAGTTCCCCCGGGGGGGGGAGCAATCAGCCCCAGCATTTT	CASSSPGGGSNQPQHF
.	TRBV9	TRBJ2-1	TRBD2	TGTGCCAGTAGCGTAGGGACTAGCGTATCCTACAATGAGCAGTTCTTC	CASSVGTSVSYNEQFF
.	TRBV7-9	TRBJ1-6	.	TGTGCCAGCAGCTTAGGAGAGACACGAGAGCCTTCACCCCTCCACTTT	CASSLGETREPSPLHF
.	TRBV6-1	TRBJ1-6	.	TGTGCCAGCAGTGAACAGGGAACCTATAATTCACCCCTCCACTTT	CASSEQGTYNSPLHF
.	TRBV4-1	TRBJ2-1	TRBD2	TGCGCCAGCAGCCAAGATGTACTAGCGGGGACCAATGAGCAGTTCTTC	CASSQDVLAGTNEQFF
.	TRBV27	TRBJ1-6	TRBD1	TGTGCCAGCAGAAGACAGGGGGCTGAGGTTTCACCCCTCCACTTT	CASRRQGAEVSPLHF
once	TRBV10-2	TRBJ2-1	.	TGCGCCAGCAGTGTCGACTACCGAGCCTACAATGAGCAGTTCTTC	CASSVDYRAYNEQFF
.	TRBV4-1	TRBJ2-7	.	TGCGCCAGCAGCCAAGATTTGGCAGGGAACCACGAGCAGTACTTC	CASSQDLAGNHEQYF
.	TRBV5-6	TRBJ1-3	TRBD1	TGTGCCAGCAGCCTCCTGGACAGGGGTCCCGGAAACACCATATATTTT	CASSLLDRGPGNTIYF
.	TRBV18	TRBJ1-5	.	TGTGCCAGCTCACCACGGGCGCCGGTGAATAGCAATCAGCCCCAGCATTTT	CASSPRAPVNSNQPQHF
few	TRBV9	TRBJ2-7	TRBD2	TGTGCCAGCAGCCCTCGACTAGCAGGAGTCGAGCAGTACTTC	CASSPRLAGVEQYF
.	TRBV19	TRBJ2-4	TRBD1	TGTGCCAGTAGTACTGGACAGGGTGAGGACATTCAGTACTTC	CASSTGQGEDIQYF
.	TRBV28	TRBJ2-7	TRBD2	TGTGCCAGCAGTTTTCTGGGCGGGAGCTACGAGCAGTACTTC	CASSFLGGSYEQYF
.	TRBV19	TRBJ1-5	.	TGTGCCAGTAGTATAGGGCAGGGGCCCAGGTTCGGTCAGCCCCAGCATTTT	CASSIGQGPRFGQPQHF
.	TRBV5-6	TRBJ1-6	.	TGTGCCAGCAGCTTGTCCCAGGGTAGAGGATCGAATTCACCCCTCCACTTT	CASSLSQGRGSNSPLHF
.	TRBV27	TRBJ2-7	TRBD1	TGTGCCAGCAGTACGACAGGGGACTCCTACGAGCAGTACTTC	CASSTTGDSYEQYF
.	TRBV2	TRBJ2-2	.	TGTGCCAGCAGTGTTAGGGGCTCGAACACCGGGGAGCTGTTTTTT	CASSVRGSNTGELFF
.	TRBV19	TRBJ2-5	TRBD1	TGTGCCAGTTCCTTGGGGACAGGCTTACAAGAGACCCAGTACTTC	CASSLGTGLQETQYF
.	TRBV6-1	TRBJ1-5	TRBD1	TGTGCCAGCAGTGGGGGACAGGGCAGCAATCAGCCCCAGCATTTT	CASSGGQGSNQPQHF
.	TRBV5-1	TRBJ1-2	TRBD1	TGCGCCAGCAGCTTGGGTCACGGGGGACAGGGGTTCGAGGGCTACACCTTC	CASSLGHGGQGFEGYTF
.	TRBV15	TRBJ2-1	TRBD1	TGTGCCACGTGGGACAGGGACTACAATGAGCAGTTCTTC	CATWDRDYNEQFF
.	TRBV4-1	TRBJ2-3	TRBD2	TGCGCCAGCAGCCAAGAGGGCGGGGGGAACACAGATACGCAGTATTTT	CASSQEGGGNTDTQYF
.	TRBV18	TRBJ2-1	TRBD2	TGTGCCAGCTCACGTGGTAGCGGGCGCCCCTACAATGAGCAGTTCTTC	CASSRGSGRPYNEQFF
.	TRBV4-3	TRBJ2-7	TRBD1	TGCGCCAGCAGCCGGGACAGGGCATTATCCTACGAGCAGTACTTC	CASSRDRALSYEQYF
.	TRBV7-8	TRBJ1-1	.	TGTGCCAGCAAGAGCTCTCCAAACACTGAAGCTTTCTTT	CASKSSPNTEAFF
.	TRBV10-3	TRBJ2-5	TRBD1	TGTGCCATCAGTCCTTCTGGACAGGCGGAGACCCAGTACTTC	CAISPSGQAETQYF
.	TRBV11-2	TRBJ1-2	TRBD1	TGTGCCAGCAGCTCAATGGGACAGCCGATCCCCTATGGCTACACCTTC	CASSSMGQPIPYGYTF
once	TRBV30	TRBJ1-4	.	TGTGCCTGGAGTCAACGGAGGCGTAATGAAAAACTGTTTTTT	CAWSQRRRNEKLFF
.	TRBV2	TRBJ1-2	.	TGTGCCAGCAGTGAGGGCAGGGGAGTAGACTATGGCTACACCTTC	CASSEGRGVDYGYTF
.	TRBV7-9	TRBJ1-2	.	TGTTCCAGCAGCTTGGGGGAGGGGCACTACGGCTACACCTTC	CSSSLGEGHYGYTF
.	TRBV2	TRBJ1-4	.	TGTGCCAGCAAGAACTTAATTGCAACTAATGAAAAACTGTTTTTT	CASKNLIATNEKLFF
.	TRBV6-4	TRBJ2-2	TRBD1	TGTGCCAGCAGAAAAGGGGGCGCGGGCACCGGGGAGCTGTTTTTT	CASRKGGAGTGELFF
.	TRBV10-1	TRBJ2-7	.	TGCGCCAGCAGTCCCGGGATTTACTACGAGCAGTACTTC	CASSPGIYYEQYF
.	TRBV2	TRBJ2-1	TRBD1	TGTGCCAGCAAAAGACAGGGGGCATACAATGAGCAGTTCTTC	CASKRQGAYNEQFF
.	TRBV6-6	TRBJ1-4	.	TGTGCCAGCAGTTACGGCGGTGAAAAACTGTTTTTT	CASSYGGEKLFF
.	TRBV14	TRBJ1-3	.	TGTGCCAGCAGCCAAGGTGATCTGAGGGCTGGAAACACCATATATTTT	CASSQGDLRAGNTIYF
.	TRBV15	TRBJ2-1	TRBD2	TGTGCCATTCTAGCGGACCCTGGGAACTCCAATGAGCAGTTCTTC	CAILADPGNSNEQFF
.	TRBV4-2	TRBJ2-7	TRBD1	TGTGCCAGCAGCCAAGTATCCGGGACAGGGAGCTACGAGCAGTACTTC	CASSQVSGTGSYEQYF
.	TRBV4-1	TRBJ1-1	.	TGCGCCAGCAGGGGCCCACTTATGAACACTGAAGCTTTCTTT	CASRGPLMNTEAFF
.	TRBV7-9	TRBJ1-2	.	TGTGCCAGCAGCTCCAACTCTAACTATGGCTACACCTTC	CASSSNSNYGYTF
.	TRBV14	TRBJ1-2	TRBD1	TGTGCCAGCAGCCCGGGGACAGGAGACTATGGCTACACCTTC	CASSPGTGDYGYTF
once	TRBV4-1	TRBJ1-1	.	TGCGCCAGCAGCCCCGGTGGCACTGAAGCTTTCTTT	CASSPGGTEAFF
.	TRBV6-6	TRBJ2-2	.	TGTGCCAGCAGGCCGGGACAGAACACCGGGGAGCTGTTTTTT	CASRPGQNTGELFF
.	TRBV30	TRBJ1-4	.	TGTGCCTGGAGTCACTCACAGGGTACTAATGAAAAACTGTTTTTT	CAWSHSQGTNEKLFF
.	TRBV5-1	TRBJ2-4	.	TGCGCCAGCAGCCCCCGTGGGGCTCTGGGCATTCAGTACTTC	CASSPRGALGIQYF